This TCR beta chain was sequenced in a study of T cell responses to AZD1222 COVID-19 vaccine. Data came from immunoSEQ multiplex PCR; TCRdb stores just in-frame clones and leaves some out. The data hold approximately 220,000 clones, with roughly 91% observed a single time. The CDR3 has 11 residues. Trimming removed 4 bases from V and 6 bases from J, with 9 bases in between. Germline values: CDR1 DFQATT, CDR2 SNEGSKA (reference sequence). The receptor was derived from an adult in good health. V usage is TRBV20-1 and J usage is TRBJ1-1; D ambiguous. This specimen consisted of peripheral blood, obtained on day 0 of MenACWY control vaccination. This chain's CDR3 is CSANSKPEAFF. The CDR3 DNA sequence: TGCAGTGCTAATTCCAAACCTGAAGCTTTCTTT.